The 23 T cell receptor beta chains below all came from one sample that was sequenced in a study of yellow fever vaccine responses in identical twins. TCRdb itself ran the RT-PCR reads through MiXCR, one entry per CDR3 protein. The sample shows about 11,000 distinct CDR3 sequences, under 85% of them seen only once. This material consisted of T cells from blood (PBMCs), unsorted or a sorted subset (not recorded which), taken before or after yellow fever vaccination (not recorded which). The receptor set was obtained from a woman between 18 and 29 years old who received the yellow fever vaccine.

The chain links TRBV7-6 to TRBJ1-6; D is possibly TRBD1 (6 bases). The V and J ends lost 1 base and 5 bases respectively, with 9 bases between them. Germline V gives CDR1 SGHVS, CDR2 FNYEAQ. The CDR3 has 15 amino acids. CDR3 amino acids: CASSLDTGNNSPLHF. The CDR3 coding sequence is TGTGCCAGCAGCTTAGATACAGGGAATAATTCACCCCTCCACTTT.

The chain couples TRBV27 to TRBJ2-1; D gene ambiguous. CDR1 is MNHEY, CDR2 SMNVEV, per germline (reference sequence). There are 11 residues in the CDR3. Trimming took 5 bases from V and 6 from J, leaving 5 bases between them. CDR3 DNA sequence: TGTGCCAGCAGTGGGATCAATGAGCAGTTCTTC. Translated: CASSGINEQFF.

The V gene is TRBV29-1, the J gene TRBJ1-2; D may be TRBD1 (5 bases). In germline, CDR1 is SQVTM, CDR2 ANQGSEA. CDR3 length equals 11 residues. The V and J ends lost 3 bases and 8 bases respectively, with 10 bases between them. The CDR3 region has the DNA TGCAGCGTTGAGACCCGGACAGGCTACACCTTC. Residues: CSVETRTGYTF. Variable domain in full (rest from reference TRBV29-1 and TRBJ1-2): SAVISQKPSRDICQRGTSLTIQCQVDSQVTMMFWYRQQPGQSLTLIATANQGSEATYESGFVIDKFPISRPNLTFSTLTVSNMSPEDSSIYLCSVETRTGYTFGSGTRLTVV.

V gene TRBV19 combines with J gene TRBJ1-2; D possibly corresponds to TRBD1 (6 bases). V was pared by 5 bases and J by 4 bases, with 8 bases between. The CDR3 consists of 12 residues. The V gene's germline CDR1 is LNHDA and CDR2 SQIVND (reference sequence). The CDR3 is CASSGTRYGYTF. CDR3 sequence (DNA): TGTGCCAGTAGTGGGACACGCTATGGCTACACCTTC.

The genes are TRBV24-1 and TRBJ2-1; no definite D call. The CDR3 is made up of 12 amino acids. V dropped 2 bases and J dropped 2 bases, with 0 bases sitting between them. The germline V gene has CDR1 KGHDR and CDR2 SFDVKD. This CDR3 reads CATSDSYNEQFF. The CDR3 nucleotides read TGTGCCACCAGTGATTCCTACAATGAGCAGTTCTTC.

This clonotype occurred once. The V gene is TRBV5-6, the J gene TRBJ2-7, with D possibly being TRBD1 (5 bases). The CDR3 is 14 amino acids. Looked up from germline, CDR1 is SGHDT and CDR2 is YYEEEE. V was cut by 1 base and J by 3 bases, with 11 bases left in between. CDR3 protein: CASSLRGSGYEQYV. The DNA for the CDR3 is TGTGCCAGCAGCTTGAGGGGATCTGGCTACGAGCAGTACGTC.

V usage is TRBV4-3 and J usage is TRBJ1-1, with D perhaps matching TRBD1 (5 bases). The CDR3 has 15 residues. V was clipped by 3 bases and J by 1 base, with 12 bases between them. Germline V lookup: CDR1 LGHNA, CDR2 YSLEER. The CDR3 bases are TGCGCCAGCAGCCACGGTCGAACAGGGAACACTGAAGCTTTCTTT. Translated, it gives CASSHGRTGNTEAFF.

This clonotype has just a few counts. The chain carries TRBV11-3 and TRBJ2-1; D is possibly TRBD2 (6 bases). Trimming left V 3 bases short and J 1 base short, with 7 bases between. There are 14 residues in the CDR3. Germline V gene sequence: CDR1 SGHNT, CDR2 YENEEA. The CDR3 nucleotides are TGTGCCAGCAGCTTGGGGGGATCCTACAATGAGCAGTTCTTC. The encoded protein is CASSLGGSYNEQFF.

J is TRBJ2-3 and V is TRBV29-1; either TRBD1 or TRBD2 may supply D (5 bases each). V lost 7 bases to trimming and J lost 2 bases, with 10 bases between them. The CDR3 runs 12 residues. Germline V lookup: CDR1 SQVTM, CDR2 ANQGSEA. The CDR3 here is CSGDGNTDTQYF. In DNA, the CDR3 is TGCAGCGGGGACGGCAACACAGATACGCAGTATTTT.

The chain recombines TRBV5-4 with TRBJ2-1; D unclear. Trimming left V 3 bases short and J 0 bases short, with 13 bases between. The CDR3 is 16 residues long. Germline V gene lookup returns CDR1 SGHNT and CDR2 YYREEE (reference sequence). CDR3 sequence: CASSSDSMSSYNEQFF. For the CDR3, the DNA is TGTGCCAGCAGCTCGGATTCCATGAGCTCCTACAATGAGCAGTTCTTC. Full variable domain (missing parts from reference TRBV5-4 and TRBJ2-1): ETGVTQSPTHLIKTRGQQVTLRCSSQSGHNTVSWYQQALGQGPQFIFQYYREEENGRGNFPPRFSGLQFPNYSSELNVNALELDDSALYLCASSSDSMSSYNEQFFGPGTRLTVL.

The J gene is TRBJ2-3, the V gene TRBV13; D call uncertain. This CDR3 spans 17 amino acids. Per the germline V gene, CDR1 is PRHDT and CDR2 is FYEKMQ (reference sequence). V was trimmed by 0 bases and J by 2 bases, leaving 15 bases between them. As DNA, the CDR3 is TGTGCCAGCAGCTTAGGTGGCGCTCCGATGCTCACAGATACGCAGTATTTT. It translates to CASSLGGAPMLTDTQYF.

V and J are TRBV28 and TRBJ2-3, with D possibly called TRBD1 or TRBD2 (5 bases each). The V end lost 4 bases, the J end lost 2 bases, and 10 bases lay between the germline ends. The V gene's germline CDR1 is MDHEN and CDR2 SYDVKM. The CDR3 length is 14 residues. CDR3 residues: CASSWGPSTDTQYF. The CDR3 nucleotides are TGTGCCAGCAGTTGGGGACCCTCCACAGATACGCAGTATTTT.

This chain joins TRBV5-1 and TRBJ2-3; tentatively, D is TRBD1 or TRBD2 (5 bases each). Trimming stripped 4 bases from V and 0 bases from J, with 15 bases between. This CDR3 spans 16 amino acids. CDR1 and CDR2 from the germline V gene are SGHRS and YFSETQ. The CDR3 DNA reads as TGCGCCAGCAGCCCGGGGACCTACACTAGCACAGATACGCAGTATTTT. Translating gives CASSPGTYTSTDTQYF. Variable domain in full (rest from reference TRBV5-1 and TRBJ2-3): KAGVTQTPRYLIKTRGQQVTLSCSPISGHRSVSWYQQTPGQGLQFLFEYFSETQRNKGNFPGRFSGRQFSNSRSEMNVSTLELGDSALYLCASSPGTYTSTDTQYFGPGTRLTVL.

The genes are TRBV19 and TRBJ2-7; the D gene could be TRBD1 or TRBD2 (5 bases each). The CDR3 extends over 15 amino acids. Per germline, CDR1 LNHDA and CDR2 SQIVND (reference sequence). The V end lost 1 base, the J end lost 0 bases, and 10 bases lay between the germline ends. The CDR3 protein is CASSIGDGISYEQYF. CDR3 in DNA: TGTGCCAGTAGTATAGGGGACGGAATCTCCTACGAGCAGTACTTC.

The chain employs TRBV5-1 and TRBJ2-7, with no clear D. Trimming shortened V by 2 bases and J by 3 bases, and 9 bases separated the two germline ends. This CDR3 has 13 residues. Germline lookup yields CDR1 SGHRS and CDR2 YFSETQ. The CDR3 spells CASSFGHFYEQYF. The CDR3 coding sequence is TGCGCCAGCAGCTTCGGCCACTTCTACGAGCAGTACTTC. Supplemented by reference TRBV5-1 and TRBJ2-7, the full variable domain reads KAGVTQTPRYLIKTRGQQVTLSCSPISGHRSVSWYQQTPGQGLQFLFEYFSETQRNKGNFPGRFSGRQFSNSRSEMNVSTLELGDSALYLCASSFGHFYEQYFGPGTRLTVT.

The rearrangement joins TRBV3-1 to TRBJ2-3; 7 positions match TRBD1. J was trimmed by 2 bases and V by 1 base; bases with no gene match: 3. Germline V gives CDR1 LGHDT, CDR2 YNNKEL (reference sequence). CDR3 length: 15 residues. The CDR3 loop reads CASSQGTGHTDTQYF. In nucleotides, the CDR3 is TGTGCCAGCAGCCAAGGGACAGGACACACAGATACGCAGTATTTT.

CDR3 sequence reads: CASSLVQDHDTQYF. As DNA, the CDR3 is TGTGCCAGCAGCTTAGTGCAGGATCATGATACGCAGTATTTT. The J gene is TRBJ2-3, the V gene TRBV11-1; D is unclear. CDR1 is SGHAT and CDR2 is FQDESV in the germline V gene (reference sequence). The CDR3 is made up of 14 amino acids. V lost 1 base and J lost 6, with 11 bases in between.

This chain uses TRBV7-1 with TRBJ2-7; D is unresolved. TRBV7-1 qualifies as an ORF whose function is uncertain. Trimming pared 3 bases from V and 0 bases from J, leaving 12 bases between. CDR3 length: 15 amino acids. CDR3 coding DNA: TGTGCCAGCAGCTCCGGTGAACTAACCTCCTACGAGCAGTACTTC. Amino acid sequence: CASSSGELTSYEQYF.

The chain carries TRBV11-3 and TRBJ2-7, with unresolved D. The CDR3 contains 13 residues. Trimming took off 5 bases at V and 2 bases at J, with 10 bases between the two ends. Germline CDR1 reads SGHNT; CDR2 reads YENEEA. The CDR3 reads CASSPGHPYEQYF. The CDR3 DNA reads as TGTGCCAGCAGCCCCGGGCACCCCTACGAGCAGTACTTC. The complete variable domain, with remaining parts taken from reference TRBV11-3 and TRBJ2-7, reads EAGVVQSPRYKIIEKKQPVAFWCNPISGHNTLYWYLQNLGQGPELLIRYENEEAVDDSQLPKDRFSAERLKGVDSTLKIQPAELGDSAVYLCASSPGHPYEQYFGPGTRLTVT.

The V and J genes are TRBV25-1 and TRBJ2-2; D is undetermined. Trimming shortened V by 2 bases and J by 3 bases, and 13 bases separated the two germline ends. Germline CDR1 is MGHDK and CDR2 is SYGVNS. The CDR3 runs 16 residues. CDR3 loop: CASSEPAIWDTGELFF. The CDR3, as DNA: TGTGCCAGCAGTGAACCCGCGATATGGGACACCGGGGAGCTGTTTTTT.

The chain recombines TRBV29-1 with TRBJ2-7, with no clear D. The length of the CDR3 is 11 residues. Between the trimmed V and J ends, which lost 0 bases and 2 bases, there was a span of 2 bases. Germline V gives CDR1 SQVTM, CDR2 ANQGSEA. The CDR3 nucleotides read TGCAGCGTTGAAGACCCCTACGAGCAGTACTTC. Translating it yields CSVEDPYEQYF.

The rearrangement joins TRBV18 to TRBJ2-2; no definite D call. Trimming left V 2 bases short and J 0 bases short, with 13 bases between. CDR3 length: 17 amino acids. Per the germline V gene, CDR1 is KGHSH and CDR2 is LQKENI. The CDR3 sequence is CASSPTLSDANTGELFF. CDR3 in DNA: TGTGCCAGCTCACCAACGCTATCCGACGCGAACACCGGGGAGCTGTTTTTT.

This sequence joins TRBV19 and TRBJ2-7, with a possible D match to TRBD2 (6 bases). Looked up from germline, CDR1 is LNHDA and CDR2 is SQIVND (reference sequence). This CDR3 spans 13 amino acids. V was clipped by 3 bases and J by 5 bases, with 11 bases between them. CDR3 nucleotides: TGTGCCAGTAGTATTGGGGGGTTCGACGAGCAGTACTTC. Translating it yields CASSIGGFDEQYF.